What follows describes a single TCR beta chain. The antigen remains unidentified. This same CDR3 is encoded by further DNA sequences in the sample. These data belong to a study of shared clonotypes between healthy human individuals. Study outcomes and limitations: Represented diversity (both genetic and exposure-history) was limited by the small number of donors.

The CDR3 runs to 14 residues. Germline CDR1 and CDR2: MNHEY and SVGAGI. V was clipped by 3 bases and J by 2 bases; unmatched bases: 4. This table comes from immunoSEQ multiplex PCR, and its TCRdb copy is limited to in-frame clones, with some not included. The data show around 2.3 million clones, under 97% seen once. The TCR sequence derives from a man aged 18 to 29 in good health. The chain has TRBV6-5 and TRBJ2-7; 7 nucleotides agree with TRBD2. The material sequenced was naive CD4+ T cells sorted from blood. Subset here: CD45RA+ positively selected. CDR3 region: CASSYSSGTYEQYF. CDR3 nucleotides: TGTGCCAGCAGTTATTCTAGCGGTACCTACGAGCAGTACTTC.